This T cell receptor (beta chain) is drawn from a study of blood T cells in healthy people across ages. Looking at the study overall: Per every two T cells, about one barcoded beta molecule was captured by template switching. Study observations and caveats: Roughly linear age-related decline in beta diversity appeared, significant by age approximately 40. Researchers said unsorted PBMCs prevented a conclusive naive versus antigen-experienced comparison.

This clonotype was observed a few times. The antigen is unknown. V shed 8 bases, J shed 3 bases, and the junction held 9 bases outside the gene matches. The CDR3 spans 15 residues. Primers used in a second PCR of roughly 6 to 11 cycles were a sample-barcoded 5' primer and a J-beta primer mix. MiXCR, applied by TCRdb to the 5' RACE reads, yields one record per CDR3 protein. The profile covers some 710,000 distinct CDR3 sequences, with about 20% appearing a single time and less than 25% taken by the ten largest. All donors came from Russia, were Caucasian and healthy, and spanned ages roughly 6 to 95. V and J are TRBV12-3 or TRBV12-4 and TRBJ2-1; the match to TRBD2 covers 8 bases. Sequencing used blood. This receptor was identified in a man aged 70-80 years in good health. The CDR3 DNA reads as TGTGCCAGCGTTAAAGGACTAGCAGTCTACAATGAGCAGTTCTTC. Protein: CASVKGLAVYNEQFF.